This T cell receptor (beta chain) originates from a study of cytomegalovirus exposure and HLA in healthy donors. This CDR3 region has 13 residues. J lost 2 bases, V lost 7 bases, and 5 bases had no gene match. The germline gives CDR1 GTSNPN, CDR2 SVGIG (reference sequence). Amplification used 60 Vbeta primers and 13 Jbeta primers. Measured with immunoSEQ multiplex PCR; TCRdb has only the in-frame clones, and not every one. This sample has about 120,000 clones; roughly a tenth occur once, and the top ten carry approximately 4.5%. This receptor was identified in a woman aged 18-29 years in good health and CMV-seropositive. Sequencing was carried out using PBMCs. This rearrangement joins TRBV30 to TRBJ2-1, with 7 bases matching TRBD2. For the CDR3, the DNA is TGTGCCTCCTCAGCGGGGCCCTACAATGAGCAGTTCTTC. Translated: CASSAGPYNEQFF.